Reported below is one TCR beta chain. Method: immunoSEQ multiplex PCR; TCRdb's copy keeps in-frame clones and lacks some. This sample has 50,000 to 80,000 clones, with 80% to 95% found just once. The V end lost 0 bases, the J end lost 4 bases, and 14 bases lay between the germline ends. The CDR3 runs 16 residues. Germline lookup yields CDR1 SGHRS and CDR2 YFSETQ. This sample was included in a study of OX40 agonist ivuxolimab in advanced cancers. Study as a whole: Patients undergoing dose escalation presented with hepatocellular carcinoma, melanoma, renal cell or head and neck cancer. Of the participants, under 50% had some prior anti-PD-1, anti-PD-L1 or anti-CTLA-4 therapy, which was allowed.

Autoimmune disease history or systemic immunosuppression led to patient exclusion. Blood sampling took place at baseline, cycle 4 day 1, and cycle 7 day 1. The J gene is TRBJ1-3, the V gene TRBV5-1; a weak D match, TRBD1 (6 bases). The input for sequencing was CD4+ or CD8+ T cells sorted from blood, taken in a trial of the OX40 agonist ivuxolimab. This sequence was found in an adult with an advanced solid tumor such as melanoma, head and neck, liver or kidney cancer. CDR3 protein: CASSLGGPTGGNTIYF. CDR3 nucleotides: TGCGCCAGCAGCTTGGGGGGGCCCACTGGAGGAAACACCATATATTTT.